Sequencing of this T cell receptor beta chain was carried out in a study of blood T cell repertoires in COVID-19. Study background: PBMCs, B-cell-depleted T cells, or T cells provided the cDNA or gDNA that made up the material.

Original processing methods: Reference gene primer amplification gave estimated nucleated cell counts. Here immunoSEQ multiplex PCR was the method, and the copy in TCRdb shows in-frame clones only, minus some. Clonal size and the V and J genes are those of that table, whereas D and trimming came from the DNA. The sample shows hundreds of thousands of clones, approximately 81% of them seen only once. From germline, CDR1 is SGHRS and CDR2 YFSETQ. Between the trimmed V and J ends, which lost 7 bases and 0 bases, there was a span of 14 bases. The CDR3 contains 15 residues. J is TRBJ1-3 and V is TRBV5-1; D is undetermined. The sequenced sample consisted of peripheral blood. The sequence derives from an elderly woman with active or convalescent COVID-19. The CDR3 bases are TGCGCCAGCCAGACTCTGCCGTTCTCTGGAAACACCATATATTTT. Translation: CASQTLPFSGNTIYF.